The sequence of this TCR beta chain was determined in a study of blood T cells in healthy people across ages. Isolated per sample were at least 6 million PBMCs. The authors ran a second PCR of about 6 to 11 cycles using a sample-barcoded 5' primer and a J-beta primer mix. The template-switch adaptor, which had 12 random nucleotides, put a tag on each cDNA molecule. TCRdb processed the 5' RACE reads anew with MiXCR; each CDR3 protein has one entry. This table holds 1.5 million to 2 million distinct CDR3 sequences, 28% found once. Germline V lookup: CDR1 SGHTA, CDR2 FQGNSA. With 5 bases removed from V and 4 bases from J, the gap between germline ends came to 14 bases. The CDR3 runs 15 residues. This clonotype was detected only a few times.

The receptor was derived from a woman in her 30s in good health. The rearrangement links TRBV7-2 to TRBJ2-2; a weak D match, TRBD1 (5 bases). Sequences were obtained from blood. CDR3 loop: CASSAGSGSTGELFF. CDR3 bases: TGTGCCAGCAGCGCAGGGTCAGGATCCACCGGGGAGCTGTTTTTT.